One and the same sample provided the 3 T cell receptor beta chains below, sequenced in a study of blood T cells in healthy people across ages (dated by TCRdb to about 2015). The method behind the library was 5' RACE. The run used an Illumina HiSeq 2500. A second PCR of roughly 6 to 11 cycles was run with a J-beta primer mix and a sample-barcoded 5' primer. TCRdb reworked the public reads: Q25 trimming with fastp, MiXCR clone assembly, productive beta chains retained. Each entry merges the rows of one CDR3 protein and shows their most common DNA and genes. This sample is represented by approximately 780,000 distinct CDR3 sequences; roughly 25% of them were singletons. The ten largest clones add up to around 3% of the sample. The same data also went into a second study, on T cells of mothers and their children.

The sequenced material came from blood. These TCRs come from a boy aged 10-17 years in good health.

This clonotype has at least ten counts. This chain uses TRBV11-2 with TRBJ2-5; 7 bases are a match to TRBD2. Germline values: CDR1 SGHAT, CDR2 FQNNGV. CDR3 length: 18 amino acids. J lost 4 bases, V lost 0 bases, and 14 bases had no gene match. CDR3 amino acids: CASSLDREWEGLAETQYF. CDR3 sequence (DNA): TGTGCCAGCAGCTTAGATCGGGAGTGGGAGGGGTTAGCAGAGACCCAGTACTTC.

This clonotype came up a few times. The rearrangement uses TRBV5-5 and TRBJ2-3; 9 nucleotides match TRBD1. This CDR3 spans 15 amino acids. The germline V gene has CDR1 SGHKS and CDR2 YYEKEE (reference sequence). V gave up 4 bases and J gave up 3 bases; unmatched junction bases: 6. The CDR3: CASSRDRDSTDTQYF. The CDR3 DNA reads TGTGCCAGCAGCCGGGACAGGGATTCGACAGATACGCAGTATTTT.

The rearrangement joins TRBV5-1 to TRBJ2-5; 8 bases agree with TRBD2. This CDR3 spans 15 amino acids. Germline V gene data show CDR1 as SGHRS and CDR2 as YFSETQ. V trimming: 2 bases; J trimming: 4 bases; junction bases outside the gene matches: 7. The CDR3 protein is CASSLNGGAIETQYF. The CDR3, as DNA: TGCGCCAGCAGCTTAAACGGGGGGGCCATAGAGACCCAGTACTTC.